The rows below give T cell receptor beta chains drawn from one sample of a study of T-cell reconstitution after alpha-beta-depleted transplantation in children. TCRdb used MiXCR to reprocess the PCR reads, holding one entry per CDR3 protein. The sample lists 440,000 or so distinct CDR3 sequences; 43% were seen once. The sequences come from PBMCs, collected before TCRalphabeta/CD19-depleted stem cell transplant. These receptors originate from a girl aged 2-10 years with aplastic anemia, due to receive a stem cell transplant. Both conserved end residues are part of each CDR3. The D gene is left open where the match is weak. A row's size may be missing; if present it is once, few, many or a size class.

CDR3 length,J gene,D gene,clone size,V gene,CDR3 protein,CDR3 DNA
11,TRBJ1-2,-,many,TRBV15,CATSIDRAWTF,TGTGCCACCAGCATCGACAGAGCATGGACCTTC
15,TRBJ2-1,-,-,TRBV2,CASSVLGQEFNEQFF,TGTGCCAGCAGTGTGTTAGGGCAGGAATTCAATGAGCAGTTCTTC
16,TRBJ2-7,TRBD2,-,TRBV7-2,CASSLGLAANSYEQYF,TGTGCCAGCAGCTTAGGGCTAGCGGCCAACTCCTACGAGCAGTACTTC
14,TRBJ2-7,-,few,TRBV12-3/TRBV12-4,CASSLAESTYEQYF,TGTGCCAGCAGTTTAGCGGAAAGTACCTACGAGCAGTACTTC
16,TRBJ2-3,-,many,TRBV15,CATSRRAQGYTDTQYF,TGTGCCACCAGCAGACGTGCTCAGGGATACACAGATACGCAGTATTTT
16,TRBJ2-5,TRBD2,-,TRBV5-6,CASSLRLAGGKETQYF,TGTGCCAGCAGCCTTCGACTAGCGGGGGGGAAGGAGACCCAGTACTTC
15,TRBJ2-6,-,-,TRBV28,CASTPIGSGANVLTF,TGTGCCAGCACCCCGATCGGGTCTGGGGCCAACGTCCTGACTTTC
11,TRBJ2-1,-,-,TRBV20-1,CSAAQGHEQFF,TGCAGTGCTGCGCAGGGCCATGAGCAGTTCTTC
16,TRBJ2-5,-,-,TRBV5-1,CASSLTDDFQGETQYF,TGCGCCAGCAGCTTAACCGACGACTTTCAGGGAGAGACCCAGTACTTC
13,TRBJ2-5,-,-,TRBV11-2,CASSFWNWETQYF,TGTGCCAGCAGCTTCTGGAATTGGGAGACCCAGTACTTC
15,TRBJ1-6,-,-,TRBV7-2,CASSSDGAGNSPLHF,TGTGCCAGCAGCTCCGACGGGGCGGGAAATTCACCCCTCCACTTT
15,TRBJ1-1,-,-,TRBV6-5,CASSYSRQWDTEAFF,TGTGCCAGCAGTTACTCCCGGCAGTGGGACACTGAAGCTTTCTTT
16,TRBJ1-1,-,few,TRBV28,CASRGGVGLKNTEAFF,TGTGCCAGCAGGGGAGGGGTCGGCCTAAAGAACACTGAAGCTTTCTTT
15,TRBJ2-3,-,-,TRBV20-1,CSAPSGGRHLDTQYF,TGCAGTGCTCCCTCCGGGGGCCGTCATTTAGATACGCAGTATTTT
16,TRBJ2-1,TRBD2,-,TRBV28,CASTHLTSGVYNEQFF,TGTGCCAGCACCCACCTGACTAGCGGGGTCTACAATGAGCAGTTCTTC
17,TRBJ2-3,TRBD2,-,TRBV19,CASSIAVAGGPKDTQYF,TGTGCCAGTAGTATAGCTGTAGCGGGGGGGCCGAAAGATACGCAGTATTTT
15,TRBJ2-3,TRBD2,-,TRBV20-1,CSAPGTSGIADTQYF,TGCAGTGCCCCCGGGACTAGCGGGATCGCAGATACGCAGTATTTT
15,TRBJ2-2,TRBD1,many,TRBV7-6,CASSPLTGAGGELFF,TGTGCCAGCAGCCCCTTGACAGGGGCTGGCGGGGAGCTGTTTTTT
16,TRBJ2-1,-,-,TRBV20-1,CSAPGAFSSSYNEQFF,TGCAGTGCTCCCGGGGCTTTTTCGAGCTCCTACAATGAGCAGTTCTTC
17,TRBJ2-5,TRBD2,once,TRBV2,CASRACGRSWKQETQYF,TGTGCCAGCAGGGCTTGCGGGAGAAGCTGGAAGCAAGAGACCCAGTACTTC
15,TRBJ2-5,TRBD2,many,TRBV15,CATSRVAGGGETQYF,TGTGCCACCAGCAGAGTGGCGGGAGGCGGGGAGACCCAGTACTTC
16,TRBJ2-3,-,-,TRBV20-1,CSAGNPRGGDTDTQYF,TGCAGTGCTGGAAACCCAAGGGGGGGCGACACAGATACGCAGTATTTT
14,TRBJ2-3,-,few,TRBV7-2,CASSLMPSTDTQYF,TGTGCCAGCAGCTTAATGCCTAGCACAGATACGCAGTATTTT
11,TRBJ1-1,-,many,TRBV29-1,CSVEGPTEAFF,TGCAGCGTTGAAGGTCCCACTGAAGCTTTCTTT
15,TRBJ2-7,TRBD2,-,TRBV28,CASSHLAGEGNEQYF,TGTGCCAGCAGCCACCTAGCGGGAGAGGGGAACGAGCAGTACTTC
14,TRBJ2-3,TRBD1,-,TRBV7-6,CASSSTGVRDTQYF,TGTGCCAGCAGCTCGACAGGGGTTAGAGATACGCAGTATTTT
14,TRBJ2-3,TRBD2,-,TRBV3-1,CASSQEKRGDTQYF,TGTGCCAGCAGCCAAGAAAAGCGGGGAGATACGCAGTATTTT
17,TRBJ2-1,-,-,TRBV5-1,CASSLVGDASSYNEQFF,TGCGCCAGCAGCTTGGTGGGGGACGCGAGCTCCTACAATGAGCAGTTCTTC
15,TRBJ2-3,-,few,TRBV14,CASSQDRAPTDTQYF,TGTGCCAGCAGCCAAGACAGGGCTCCCACAGATACGCAGTATTTT
12,TRBJ1-1,-,-,TRBV29-1,CSVAGLSTEAFF,TGCAGCGTCGCTGGACTGTCCACTGAAGCTTTCTTT
18,TRBJ2-1,TRBD2,many,TRBV4-3,CASSQVGTSDPPGNEQFF,TGCGCCAGCAGCCAGGTGGGGACTAGCGACCCACCAGGCAATGAGCAGTTCTTC
13,TRBJ2-7,-,many,TRBV29-1,CSVSKLFSYEQYF,TGCAGCGTCAGCAAGCTATTCTCCTACGAGCAGTACTTC
13,TRBJ2-3,-,-,TRBV10-3,CAISEKDTDTQYF,TGTGCCATCAGTGAGAAGGACACAGATACGCAGTATTTT
14,TRBJ2-2,-,few,TRBV6-1,CASSEFLETGELFF,TGTGCCAGCAGTGAATTTCTGGAGACCGGGGAGCTGTTTTTT
16,TRBJ2-1,TRBD2,-,TRBV7-6,CASSLGLAGKENEQFF,TGTGCCAGCAGCTTAGGGCTAGCGGGAAAAGAGAATGAGCAGTTCTTC
15,TRBJ2-1,TRBD2,-,TRBV27,CASSYETSGYNEQFF,TGTGCCAGCAGCTATGAGACTAGCGGCTACAATGAGCAGTTCTTC
16,TRBJ2-3,TRBD1,-,TRBV7-3,CASSIQPGQLTDTQYF,TGTGCCAGCAGCATCCAACCGGGACAGTTAACAGATACGCAGTATTTT
13,TRBJ2-7,-,-,TRBV20-1,CSARGASSYEQYF,TGCAGTGCTAGAGGGGCCTCCTCCTACGAGCAGTACTTC
15,TRBJ2-3,TRBD2,-,TRBV20-1,CSQAGGFGSTDTQYF,TGCAGCCAAGCGGGAGGGTTTGGGAGCACAGATACGCAGTATTTT
15,TRBJ2-1,TRBD2,-,TRBV20-1,CAAPGRSGTYNEQFF,TGCGCCGCTCCCGGAAGAAGCGGGACCTACAATGAGCAGTTCTTC
15,TRBJ2-2,-,-,TRBV24-1,CATSDPGSRAGELFF,TGTGCCACCAGTGATCCCGGTTCGCGGGCCGGGGAGCTGTTTTTT
17,TRBJ2-1,-,-,TRBV6-5,CASSYSRGGAHYNEQFF,TGTGCCAGCAGTTACTCGAGGGGAGGAGCTCACTACAATGAGCAGTTCTTC
12,TRBJ2-7,-,many,TRBV12-3/TRBV12-4,CASSTHGYEQYF,TGTGCCAGCAGTACCCACGGCTACGAGCAGTACTTC
15,TRBJ2-1,-,few,TRBV6-5,CASSYSRGPYNEQFF,TGTGCCAGCAGTTACTCAAGGGGACCCTACAATGAGCAGTTCTTC
16,TRBJ2-1,TRBD2,-,TRBV7-2,CASSLVATSGENEQFF,TGTGCCAGCAGCTTAGTGGCCACTAGCGGGGAAAATGAGCAGTTCTTC
16,TRBJ1-1,-,many,TRBV5-1,CASSPNQGAPNTEAFF,TGCGCCAGCAGCCCGAACCAAGGGGCCCCGAACACTGAAGCTTTCTTT
14,TRBJ1-1,-,-,TRBV5-1,CASSLPGGQTEAFF,TGCGCCAGCAGCCTCCCGGGGGGGCAGACTGAAGCTTTCTTT
14,TRBJ2-5,-,few,TRBV6-5,CASSSPGLGETQYF,TGTGCCAGCAGTTCTCCAGGGTTGGGGGAGACCCAGTACTTC
13,TRBJ2-7,TRBD2,-,TRBV19,CASSIRAGVEQHF,TGTGCCAGTAGTATTAGGGCGGGAGTCGAGCAGCACTTC
16,TRBJ2-3,-,many,TRBV2,CASNPFEREGGDTQYF,TGTGCCAGCAACCCCTTCGAGCGAGAGGGGGGAGATACGCAGTATTTT
14,TRBJ2-5,-,-,TRBV5-1,CASSQTQYQETQYF,TGCGCCAGCAGCCAAACCCAGTACCAAGAGACCCAGTACTTC
15,TRBJ2-3,TRBD1,-,TRBV12-3/TRBV12-4,CASRTGTGSTDTQYF,TGTGCCTCCCGGACAGGGACGGGCAGCACAGATACGCAGTATTTT
14,TRBJ2-5,TRBD2,once,TRBV13,CASSSRGGPETQYF,TGTGCCAGCAGCTCCCGGGGGGGCCCAGAGACCCAGTACTTC
15,TRBJ1-5,TRBD1,many,TRBV12-3/TRBV12-4,CASRIGGQFNQPQHF,TGTGCCAGCAGGATAGGGGGACAGTTCAATCAGCCCCAGCATTTT
17,TRBJ1-1,-,-,TRBV7-2,CASSSKGGRIMNTEAFF,TGTGCCAGCAGCTCCAAGGGGGGAAGAATAATGAACACTGAAGCTTTCTTT